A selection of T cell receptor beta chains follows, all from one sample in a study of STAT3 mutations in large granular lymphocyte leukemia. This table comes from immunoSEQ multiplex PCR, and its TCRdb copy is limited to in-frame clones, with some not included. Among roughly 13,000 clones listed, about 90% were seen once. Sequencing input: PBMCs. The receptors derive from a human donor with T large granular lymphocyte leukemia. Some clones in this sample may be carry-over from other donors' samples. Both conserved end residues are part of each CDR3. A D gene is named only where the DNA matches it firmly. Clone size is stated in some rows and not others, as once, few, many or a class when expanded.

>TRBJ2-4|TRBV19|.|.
CASSTTGNQNIQYF
TGTGCCAGTAGTACCACCGGGAACCAAAACATTCAGTACTTC
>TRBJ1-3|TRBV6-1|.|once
CASSERASSPENTIYF
TGTGCCAGCAGTGAACGTGCATCGTCCCCGGAAAACACCATATATTTT
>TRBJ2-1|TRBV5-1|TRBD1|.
CASSLAYRGLISYNEQFF
TGCGCCAGCAGCTTGGCCTACAGGGGGCTTATCTCCTACAATGAGCAGTTCTTC
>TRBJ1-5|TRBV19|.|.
CASSWTDQPQHF
TGTGCCAGTAGTTGGACGGATCAGCCCCAGCATTTT
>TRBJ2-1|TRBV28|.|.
CASILSTSYNNEQFF
TGTGCCAGCATCCTTTCTACCTCCTATAACAATGAGCAGTTCTTC
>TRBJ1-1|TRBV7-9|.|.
CASSLASGGRTEAFF
TGTGCCAGCAGCTTAGCTTCGGGAGGGAGGACTGAAGCTTTCTTT
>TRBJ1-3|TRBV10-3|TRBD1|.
CASRDSGDGNTIYF
TGTGCCTCACGGGACAGCGGGGATGGAAACACCATATATTTT
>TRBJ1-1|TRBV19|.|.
CASTPGRSTEAFF
TGTGCCAGTACCCCAGGCAGGTCCACTGAAGCTTTCTTT
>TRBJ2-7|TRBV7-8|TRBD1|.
CASSPGTGTYEQYF
TGTGCCAGCAGCCCGGGGACAGGGACCTACGAGCAGTACTTC
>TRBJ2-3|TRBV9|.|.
CASSAGASWTDTQYF
TGTGCCAGCAGCGCAGGGGCGTCGTGGACAGATACGCAGTATTTT
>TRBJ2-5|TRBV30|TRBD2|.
CAWSVGARAGKGETQYF
TGTGCCTGGAGTGTAGGGGCCCGAGCGGGAAAGGGAGAGACCCAGTACTTC
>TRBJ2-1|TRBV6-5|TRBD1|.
CASSQLGQNEQFF
TGTGCCAGCAGTCAATTGGGACAGAATGAGCAGTTCTTC
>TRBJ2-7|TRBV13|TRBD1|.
CASSYGQGPSYEQYF
TGTGCCAGCAGCTACGGACAGGGTCCCTCCTACGAGCAGTACTTC
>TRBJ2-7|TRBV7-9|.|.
CASRPQEGREQYF
TGTGCCAGCAGGCCTCAGGAGGGCCGGGAGCAGTACTTC
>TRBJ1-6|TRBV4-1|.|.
CASSQDGRGGSPLHF
TGCGCCAGCAGCCAAGATGGCAGGGGAGGTTCACCCCTCCACTTT
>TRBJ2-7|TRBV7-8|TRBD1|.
CASSLVGTGVYEQYF
TGTGCCAGCAGCTTAGTCGGGACAGGGGTGTACGAGCAGTACTTC
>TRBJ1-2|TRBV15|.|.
CATSSRDSGRGYGYTF
TGTGCCACCAGCTCCCGGGACTCAGGACGTGGCTATGGCTACACCTTC
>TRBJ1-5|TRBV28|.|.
CASGPLGVGNQPQHF
TGTGCCAGCGGTCCCCTGGGGGTCGGCAATCAGCCCCAGCATTTT
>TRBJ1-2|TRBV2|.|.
CASRQGNYGYTF
TGTGCCAGCAGACAGGGAAACTATGGCTACACCTTC
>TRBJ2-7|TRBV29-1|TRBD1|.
CSVGGGTGGYEQYF
TGCAGCGTCGGGGGTGGGACAGGAGGTTACGAGCAGTACTTC
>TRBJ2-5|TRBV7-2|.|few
CASSRQNQETQYF
TGTGCCAGCAGCCGGCAAAATCAAGAGACCCAGTACTTC
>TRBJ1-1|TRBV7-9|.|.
CASSSKVNTEAFF
TGTGCCAGCTCTAGCAAAGTGAACACTGAAGCTTTCTTT
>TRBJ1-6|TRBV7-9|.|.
CASSFAGANSPLHF
TGTGCCAGCAGCTTTGCGGGTGCTAATTCACCCCTCCACTTT
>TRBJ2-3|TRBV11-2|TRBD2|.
CASSWTSSSTDTQYF
TGTGCCAGCAGCTGGACTAGTAGTAGCACAGATACGCAGTATTTT
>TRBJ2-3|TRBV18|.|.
CASNGGGDTQYF
TGTGCCAGCAATGGAGGCGGAGATACGCAGTATTTT
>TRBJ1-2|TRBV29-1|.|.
CSVERRGVYGYTF
TGCAGCGTTGAAAGGAGGGGAGTCTATGGCTACACCTTC
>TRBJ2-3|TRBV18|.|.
CASSRDATGTDTQYF
TGTGCCAGCTCACGTGACGCGACGGGGACAGATACGCAGTATTTT
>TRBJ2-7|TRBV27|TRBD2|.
CASSPGLAGGRRQYF
TGTGCCAGCAGCCCTGGACTAGCGGGAGGGCGGAGGCAGTACTTC
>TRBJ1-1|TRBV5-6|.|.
CASRWFMNTEAFF
TGTGCCAGCAGGTGGTTCATGAACACTGAAGCTTTCTTT
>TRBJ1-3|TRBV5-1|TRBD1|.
CASSTDRGLGGNTIYF
TGCGCCAGCAGCACGGACAGGGGGCTGGGAGGAAACACCATATATTTT
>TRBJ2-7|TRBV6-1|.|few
CASSWGWYEQYF
TGTGCCAGCAGTTGGGGTTGGTACGAGCAGTACTTC
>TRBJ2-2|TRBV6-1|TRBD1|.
CATRGDRGQTGELFF
TGTGCCACGAGGGGGGACAGGGGCCAAACCGGGGAGCTGTTTTTT
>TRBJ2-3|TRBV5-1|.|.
CASSLGPQSTDTQYF
TGCGCCAGCAGCTTGGGGCCACAAAGCACAGATACGCAGTATTTT
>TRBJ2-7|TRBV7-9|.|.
CASSSYRTSSYEQYF
TGTGCCAGCAGCTCTTACAGGACCAGCTCCTACGAGCAGTACTTC
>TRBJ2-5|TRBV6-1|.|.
CASSVGSVGETQYF
TGTGCCAGCAGCGTGGGATCGGTGGGAGAGACCCAGTACTTC
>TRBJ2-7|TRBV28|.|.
CASSGKNRGKGGRGYEQYF
TGTGCCAGCAGCGGGAAAAACAGGGGAAAGGGGGGAAGGGGCTACGAGCAGTACTTC
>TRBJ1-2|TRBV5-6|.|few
CASSSGYGYTF
TGTGCCAGCAGCTCAGGGTATGGCTACACCTTC
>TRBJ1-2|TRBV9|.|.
CASSSTAGRSNYGYTF
TGTGCCAGCAGCTCCACGGCAGGGCGCTCTAACTATGGCTACACCTTC
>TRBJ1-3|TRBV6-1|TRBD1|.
CASSEGYRGPGNTIYF
TGTGCCAGCAGTGAAGGATACAGGGGGCCAGGAAACACCATATATTTT
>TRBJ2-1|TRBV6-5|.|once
CASSLVPLWDNEQFF
TGTGCCAGCAGTTTGGTACCCCTCTGGGACAATGAGCAGTTCTTC
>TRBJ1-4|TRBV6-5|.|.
CASSYSPGRIGKLFF
TGTGCCAGCAGTTACAGTCCAGGGCGAATTGGAAAACTGTTTTTT
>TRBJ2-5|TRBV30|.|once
CAWTAHSGRYQETQYF
TGTGCCTGGACTGCCCATAGCGGACGGTACCAAGAGACCCAGTACTTC
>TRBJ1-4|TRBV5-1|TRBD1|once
CASNLVGGNEKLFF
TGCGCCAGTAACTTAGTAGGGGGCAACGAAAAACTGTTTTTT
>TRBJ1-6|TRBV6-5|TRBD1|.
CASSYSRRTGYSPLHF
TGTGCCAGCAGTTACTCGAGGAGGACAGGGTACTCACCCCTCCACTTT
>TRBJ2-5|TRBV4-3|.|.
CASSQRASSETQYF
TGCGCCAGCAGCCAAAGGGCTAGCTCGGAGACCCAGTACTTC
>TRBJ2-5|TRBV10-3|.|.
CAISDTGYQETQYF
TGTGCCATCAGTGACACAGGGTACCAAGAGACCCAGTACTTC
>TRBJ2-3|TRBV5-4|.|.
CASSPDTDTQYF
TGTGCCAGCAGCCCGGACACAGATACGCAGTATTTT
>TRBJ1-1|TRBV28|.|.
CASSFWRGTEAFF
TGTGCCAGCAGTTTTTGGAGAGGCACTGAAGCTTTCTTT
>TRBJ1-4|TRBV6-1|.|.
CASSRQSEMEKLFF
TGTGCCAGCAGCCGACAGAGTGAAATGGAAAAACTGTTTTTT
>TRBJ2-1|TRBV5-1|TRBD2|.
CASSRTSTLHPKEQFF
TGCGCCAGCAGCCGGACTAGTACCTTACATCCCAAAGAGCAGTTCTTC
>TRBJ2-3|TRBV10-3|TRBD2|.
CATESGGGVSGTQYF
TGTGCCACCGAATCAGGCGGGGGAGTCTCTGGTACGCAGTATTTT
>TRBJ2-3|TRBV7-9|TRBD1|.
CASSLLTGGYSTDTQYF
TGTGCCAGCAGCTTACTGACAGGGGGCTATAGCACAGATACGCAGTATTTT
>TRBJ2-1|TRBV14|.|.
CASSQDAGPYNEQFF
TGTGCCAGCAGCCAAGATGCAGGTCCCTACAATGAGCAGTTCTTC
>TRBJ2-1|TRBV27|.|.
CASSKTPRGDEQFF
TGTGCCAGCAGTAAGACCCCGAGGGGCGATGAGCAGTTCTTC
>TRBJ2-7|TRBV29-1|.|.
CSVERPGLNSYEQYF
TGCAGCGTTGAAAGGCCGGGACTGAATTCCTACGAGCAGTACTTC
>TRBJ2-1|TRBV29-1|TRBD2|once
CSVFSGASSYNEQFF
TGCAGCGTCTTTAGCGGGGCTAGCTCCTACAATGAGCAGTTCTTC
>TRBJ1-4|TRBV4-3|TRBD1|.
CASSQGTGEDEKLFF
TGCGCCAGCAGCCAAGGGACAGGGGAAGATGAAAAACTGTTTTTT
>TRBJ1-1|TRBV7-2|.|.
CASSLAGGNTEAFF
TGTGCCAGCAGCTTAGCGGGGGGGAACACTGAAGCTTTCTTT
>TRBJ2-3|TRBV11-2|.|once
CASSLGLGGTDTQYF
TGTGCCAGCAGCTTAGGACTAGGCGGCACAGATACGCAGTATTTT